This T cell receptor (beta chain) was obtained from a study of radiation and T cells in renal cell carcinoma. Study-wide points: In blood, top tumor clones expanded by 2 weeks, shrinking by 4. Without pretreatment biopsies, baseline tumor clonotype presence was undetermined.

Germline V lookup: CDR1 SGHVS, CDR2 FQNEAQ. The J segment lost 3 bases and the V segment lost 0 bases, leaving 5 bases of the junction unmatched. The CDR3 covers 15 residues. Generated by immunoSEQ multiplex PCR, the TCRdb table keeps only in-frame clones and is missing some. Among 130,000 or so clones, 70% to 90% were seen once, and the ten largest hold 12%. Noted time point: baseline pretreatment blood. The sample's treatment: 15 Gy SBRT to primary tumor, nephrectomy 4 weeks later. After SBRT, blood was collected at 2 and 4 weeks, plus baseline. On this clone: What it binds is unknown.

The V call is TRBV7-8, the J call TRBJ2-7, with TRBD1 matching over 7 bases. Sequenced material: blood, taken from a patient whose treatment included radiotherapy and nephrectomy. The sequence derives from a woman aged 45-65 years with renal cell carcinoma. The CDR3 region is CASSLAWDRDYEQYF. Written as DNA, the CDR3 is TGTGCCAGCAGCTTAGCGTGGGACAGAGACTACGAGCAGTACTTC.